Below, one TCR beta chain is given with its context. Its antigen remains unknown. The data originate from a study of T cell responses to AZD1222 COVID-19 vaccine. Study in general: Analyses pooled second doses at about 4 or about 12 weeks.

Germline CDR1 is SGHDT and CDR2 is YYEEEE. V lost 4 bases to trimming and J lost 2 bases, with 14 bases between them. The CDR3 is 15 residues long. Study-wide findings and caveats: Samples come after the peak T cell response, not at day 14. Dominant at 160-218 and 743-854, vaccine-associated CD4 TCRs also spanned spike. Two doses of AZD1222 preceded a rise in Spike-specific TCR breadth and depth.

Sequenced by immunoSEQ multiplex PCR; TCRdb stores in-frame clones only, minus some. The sample lists roughly 150,000 clones, 70% to 90% occurring once. The genes are TRBV5-6 and TRBJ2-3, with D maybe TRBD2 (6 bases). The TCR comes from an adult in good health. The sequencing here drew on peripheral blood, taken on day 0 of AZD1222 vaccination. The CDR3 region is CASSATTSPTDTQYF. CDR3 DNA: TGTGCCAGCAGCGCAACAACTAGCCCCACAGATACGCAGTATTTT.